The source of this TCR beta chain is a study of T cells in tumors after PD-1 blockade. Study-wide context: No patient had prior checkpoint blockade, systemic immunosuppression, or radiotherapy within 4 weeks. Peripheral blood samples averaged approximately 33,000 unique clonotypes and more than 100,000 templates.

The method was immunoSEQ multiplex PCR; TCRdb's version includes in-frame clones alone and lacks a portion of them. Of 45,000 to 50,000 clones listed, roughly 84% are singletons. V lost 1 base to trimming and J lost 0 bases, with 4 bases between them. The CDR3 consists of 13 residues. Germline V gene data show CDR1 as SGHTA and CDR2 as FQGNSA. This sequence was found in a human donor with advanced basal cell or squamous cell carcinoma (not recorded which). The sequencing here drew on PBMCs, taken before anti-PD-1 therapy. The chain carries TRBV7-2 and TRBJ2-7, with no clear D. CDR3 residues: CASSLGNSYEQYF. CDR3 bases: TGTGCCAGCAGCTTAGGGAACTCCTACGAGCAGTACTTC. Together with reference TRBV7-2 and TRBJ2-7, the CDR3 gives the full variable domain: GAGVSQSPSNKVTEKGKDVELRCDPISGHTALYWYRQSLGQGLEFLIYFQGNSAPDKSGLPSDRFSAERTGGSVSTLTIQRTQQEDSAVYLCASSLGNSYEQYFGPGTRLTVT.